This T cell receptor beta chain was sequenced during a study of T cell repertoires in cytomegalovirus infection. Turning to the study itself: Both recently identified HLA-C-restricted and well-studied HLA-B-restricted CMV epitopes were used in the study. Public TCR beta signatures indicated both CMV infection and matching HLA type.

TCRdb reanalysed the reads using MiXCR and keeps one entry per CDR3 protein. Among fewer than 350,000 distinct CDR3 sequences, under 35% were seen once, and the ten largest hold 15% to 25%. Looked up from germline, CDR1 is SNHLY and CDR2 is FYNNEI. This CDR3 is 13 amino acids long. Trimming shortened V by 6 bases and J by 3 bases, and 11 bases separated the two germline ends. The table lists this clonotype with a few counts. Antigen: not known. Whole-study findings and limits: In two of eight donors, the top clonotype was HLA-C-restricted CMV-specific. Summed frequency of public TCR beta families distinguished CMV carriers with the relevant HLA.

This TCR was recovered from a human donor in good health (CMV status not recorded). Some clones in this sample may be carry-over from other donors' samples. Source: cultured PBMCs, taken from culture after CMV antigen stimulation. The chain is built from TRBV2 and TRBJ1-1; D may be TRBD1 (5 bases). CDR3 in DNA: TGTGCCAGCAGAAACAGACAGCACACTGAAGCTTTCTTT. This encodes CASRNRQHTEAFF.